A single TCR beta chain is shown here with its context. Recovery meant two consecutive negative NP/OP PCR tests, professional clearance, or resolved symptoms. The data originate from a study of blood T cell repertoires in COVID-19. Across the study: Collection of acute and convalescent COVID-19 samples took place in the United States, Italy and Spain.

The V and J ends lost 4 bases and 7 bases, in that order; junction bases with no gene match: 3. The V gene's germline CDR1 is SGHAT and CDR2 FQNNGV. This CDR3 has 14 amino acids. Sequencing used immunoSEQ multiplex PCR; TCRdb keeps in-frame clones, though not all of them. The sample lists roughly 230,000 clones; around 82% were seen once. Sequencing was done on a sample of PBMCs or T cells enriched from blood (not recorded which). The chain carries TRBV11-2 and TRBJ1-4; 10 bases are shared with TRBD1. The sequence derives from a man aged 45 to 65 who had recovered from COVID-19. This chain's CDR3 is CASSWRTGGEKLFF. The CDR3 coding sequence is TGTGCCAGCAGCTGGCGGACAGGGGGTGAAAAACTGTTTTTT.